This section outlines one T cell receptor (beta chain) sequence together with its context. These data originate in a study of T cell changes during pregnancy in multiple sclerosis. This CDR3 contains 13 residues. Germline V gene lookup returns CDR1 MNHEY and CDR2 SMNVEV (reference sequence). V shed 2 bases and J shed 5 bases, with 10 bases lying between them. Profiling relied on immunoSEQ multiplex PCR, and the TCRdb table lists in-frame clones only, not all of them. The table lists just under 95,000 clones, around 94% of them singletons, with about 2.6% in the top ten. The chain combines TRBV27 with TRBJ2-7, with a weak D call TRBD2 (5 bases). The TCR comes from a female donor with multiple sclerosis, enrolled in a pregnancy study. The sample in question was peripheral blood, obtained in the first trimester of pregnancy. Here the CDR3 DNA reads TGTGCCAGCAGTTTAACCGGGGTGCACGAGCAGTACTTC. Translated: CASSLTGVHEQYF.